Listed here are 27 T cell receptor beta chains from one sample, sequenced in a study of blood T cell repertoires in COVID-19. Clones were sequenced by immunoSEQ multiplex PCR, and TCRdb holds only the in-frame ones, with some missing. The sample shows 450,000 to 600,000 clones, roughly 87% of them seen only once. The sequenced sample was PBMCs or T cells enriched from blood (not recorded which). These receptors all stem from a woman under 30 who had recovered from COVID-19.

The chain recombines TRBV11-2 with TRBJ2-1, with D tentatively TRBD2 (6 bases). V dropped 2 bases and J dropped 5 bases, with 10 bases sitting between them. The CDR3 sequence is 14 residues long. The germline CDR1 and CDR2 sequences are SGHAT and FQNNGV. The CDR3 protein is CASSLTGVDNEQFF. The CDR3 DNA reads TGTGCCAGCAGCTTAACGGGAGTTGACAATGAGCAGTTCTTC.

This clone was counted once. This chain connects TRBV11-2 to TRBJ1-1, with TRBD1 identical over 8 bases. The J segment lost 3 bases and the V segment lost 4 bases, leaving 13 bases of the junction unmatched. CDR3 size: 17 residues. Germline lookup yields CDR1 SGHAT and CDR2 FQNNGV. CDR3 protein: CASSSLTGGEVDTEAFF. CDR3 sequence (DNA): TGTGCCAGCAGCTCCCTCACAGGGGGGGAGGTGGACACTGAAGCTTTCTTT.

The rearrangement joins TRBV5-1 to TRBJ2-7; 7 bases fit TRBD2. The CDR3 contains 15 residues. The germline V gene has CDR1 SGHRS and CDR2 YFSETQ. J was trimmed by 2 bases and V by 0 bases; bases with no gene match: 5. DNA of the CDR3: TGCGCCAGCAGCTTGGTTGGAGCGGGGACCTACGAGCAGTACTTC. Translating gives CASSLVGAGTYEQYF.

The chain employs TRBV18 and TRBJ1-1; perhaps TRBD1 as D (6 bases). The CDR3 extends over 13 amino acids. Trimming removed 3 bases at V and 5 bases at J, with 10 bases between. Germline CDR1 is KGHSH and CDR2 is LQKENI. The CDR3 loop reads CASSPGAETEAFF. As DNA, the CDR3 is TGTGCCAGCTCACCGGGGGCTGAAACTGAAGCTTTCTTT.

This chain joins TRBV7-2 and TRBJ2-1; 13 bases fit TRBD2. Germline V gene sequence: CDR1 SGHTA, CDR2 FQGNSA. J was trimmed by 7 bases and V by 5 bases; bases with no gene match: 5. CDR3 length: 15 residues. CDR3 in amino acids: CASSVGLAGVNEQFF. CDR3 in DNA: TGTGCCAGCAGCGTCGGACTAGCGGGGGTGAATGAGCAGTTCTTC.

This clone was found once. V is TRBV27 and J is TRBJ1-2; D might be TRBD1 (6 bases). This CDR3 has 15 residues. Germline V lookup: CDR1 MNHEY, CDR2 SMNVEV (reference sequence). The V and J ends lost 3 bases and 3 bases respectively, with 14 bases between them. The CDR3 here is CASSLNRALDYGYTF. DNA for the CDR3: TGTGCCAGCAGTTTGAACAGGGCCCTAGACTATGGCTACACCTTC.

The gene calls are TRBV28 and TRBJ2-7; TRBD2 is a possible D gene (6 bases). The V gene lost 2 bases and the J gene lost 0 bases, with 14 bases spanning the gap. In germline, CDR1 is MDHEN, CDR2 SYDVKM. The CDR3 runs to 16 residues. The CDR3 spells CASSLGGTASSYEQYF. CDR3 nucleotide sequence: TGTGCCAGCAGTTTAGGGGGGACGGCTAGCTCCTACGAGCAGTACTTC.

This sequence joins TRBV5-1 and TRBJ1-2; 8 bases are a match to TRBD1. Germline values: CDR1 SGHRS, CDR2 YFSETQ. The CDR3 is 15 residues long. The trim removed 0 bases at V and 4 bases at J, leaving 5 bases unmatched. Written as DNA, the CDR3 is TGCGCCAGCAGCTTGGAGCAGGGGGCTGTCTATGGCTACACCTTC. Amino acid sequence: CASSLEQGAVYGYTF.

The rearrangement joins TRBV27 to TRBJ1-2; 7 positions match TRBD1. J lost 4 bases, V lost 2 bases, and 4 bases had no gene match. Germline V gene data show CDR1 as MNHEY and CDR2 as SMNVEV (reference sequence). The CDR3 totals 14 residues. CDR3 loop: CASSLAWDSYGYTF. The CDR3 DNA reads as TGTGCCAGCAGTTTAGCCTGGGACAGCTATGGCTACACCTTC.

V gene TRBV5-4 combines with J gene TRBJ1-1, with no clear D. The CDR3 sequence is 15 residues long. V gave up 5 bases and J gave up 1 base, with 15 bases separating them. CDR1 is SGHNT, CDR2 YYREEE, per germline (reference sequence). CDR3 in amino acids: CASRPARVGNTEAFF. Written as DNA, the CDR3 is TGTGCCAGCAGACCCGCACGGGTTGGGAACACTGAAGCTTTCTTT.

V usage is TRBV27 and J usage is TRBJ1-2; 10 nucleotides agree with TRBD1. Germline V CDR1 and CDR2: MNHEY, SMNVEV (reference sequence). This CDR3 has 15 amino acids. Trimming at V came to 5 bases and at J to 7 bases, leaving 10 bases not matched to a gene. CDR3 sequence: CASSRTGTGEFGYTF. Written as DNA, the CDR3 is TGTGCCAGCAGTCGTACCGGGACAGGGGAGTTTGGCTACACCTTC.

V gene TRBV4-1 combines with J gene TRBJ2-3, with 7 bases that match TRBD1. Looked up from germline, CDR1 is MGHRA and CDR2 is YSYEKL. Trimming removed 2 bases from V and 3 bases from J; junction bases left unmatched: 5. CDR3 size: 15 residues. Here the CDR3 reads CASSQRGLGTDTQYF. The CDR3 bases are TGCGCCAGCAGCCAAAGGGGGCTTGGAACAGATACGCAGTATTTT.

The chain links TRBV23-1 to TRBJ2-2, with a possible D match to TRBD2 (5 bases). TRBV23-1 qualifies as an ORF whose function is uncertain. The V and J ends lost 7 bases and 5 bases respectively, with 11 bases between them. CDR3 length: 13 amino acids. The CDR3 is CASTCRGTGELFF. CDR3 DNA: TGCGCCAGCACATGTCGGGGAACCGGGGAGCTGTTTTTT.

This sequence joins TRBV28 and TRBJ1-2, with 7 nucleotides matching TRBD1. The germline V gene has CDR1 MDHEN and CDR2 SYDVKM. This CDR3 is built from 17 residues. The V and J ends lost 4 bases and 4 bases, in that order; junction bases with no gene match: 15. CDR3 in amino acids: CASSSPGLGQGGYGYTF. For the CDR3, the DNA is TGTGCCAGCAGTTCACCCGGTTTGGGGCAGGGGGGCTATGGCTACACCTTC.

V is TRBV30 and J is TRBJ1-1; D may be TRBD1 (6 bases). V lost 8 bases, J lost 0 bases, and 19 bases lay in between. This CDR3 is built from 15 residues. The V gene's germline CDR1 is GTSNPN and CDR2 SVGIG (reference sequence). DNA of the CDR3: TGTGCCAGGACGGGAGAGGGGGGGATGAACACTGAAGCTTTCTTT. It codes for CARTGEGGMNTEAFF.

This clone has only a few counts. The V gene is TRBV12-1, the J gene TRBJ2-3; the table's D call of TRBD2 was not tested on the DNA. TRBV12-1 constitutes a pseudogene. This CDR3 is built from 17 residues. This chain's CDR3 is CASSSGASGGPKDTQYF. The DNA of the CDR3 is TGTGCCAGCAGCTCTGGGGCTAGCGGGGGCCCAAAGGATACGCAGTATTTT.

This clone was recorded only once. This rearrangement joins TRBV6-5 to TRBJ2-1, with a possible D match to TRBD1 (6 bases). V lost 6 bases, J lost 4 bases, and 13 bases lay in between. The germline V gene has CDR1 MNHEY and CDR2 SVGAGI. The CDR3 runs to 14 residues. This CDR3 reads CASSGLQGYNEQFF. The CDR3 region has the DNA TGTGCCAGCAGCGGATTACAGGGTTACAATGAGCAGTTCTTC.

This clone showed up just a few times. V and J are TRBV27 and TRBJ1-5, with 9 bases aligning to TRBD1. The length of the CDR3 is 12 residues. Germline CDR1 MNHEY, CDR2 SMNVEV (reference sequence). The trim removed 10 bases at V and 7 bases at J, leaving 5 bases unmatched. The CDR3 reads CAIGTGSQPQHF. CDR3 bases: TGTGCCATCGGGACAGGGTCCCAGCCCCAGCATTTT.

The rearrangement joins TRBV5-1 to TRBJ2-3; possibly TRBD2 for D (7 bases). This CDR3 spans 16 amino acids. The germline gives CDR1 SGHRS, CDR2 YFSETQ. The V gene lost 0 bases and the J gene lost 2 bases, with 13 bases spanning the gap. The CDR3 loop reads CASSLEGGRSTDTQYF. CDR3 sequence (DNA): TGCGCCAGCAGCTTGGAGGGGGGGCGGTCCACAGATACGCAGTATTTT.

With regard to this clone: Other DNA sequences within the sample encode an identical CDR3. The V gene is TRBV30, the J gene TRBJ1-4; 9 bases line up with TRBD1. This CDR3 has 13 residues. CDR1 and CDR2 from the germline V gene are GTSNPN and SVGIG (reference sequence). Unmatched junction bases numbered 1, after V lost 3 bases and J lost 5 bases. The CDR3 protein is CAWRDRGNEKLFF. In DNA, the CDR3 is TGTGCCTGGAGGGACAGGGGCAATGAAAAACTGTTTTTT.

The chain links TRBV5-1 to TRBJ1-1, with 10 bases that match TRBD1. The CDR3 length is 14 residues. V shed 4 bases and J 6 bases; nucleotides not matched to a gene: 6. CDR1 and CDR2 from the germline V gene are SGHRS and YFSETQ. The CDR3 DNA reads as TGCGCCAGCAGCCCGGGACAGGGGATCTCTGAAGCTTTCTTT. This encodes CASSPGQGISEAFF.

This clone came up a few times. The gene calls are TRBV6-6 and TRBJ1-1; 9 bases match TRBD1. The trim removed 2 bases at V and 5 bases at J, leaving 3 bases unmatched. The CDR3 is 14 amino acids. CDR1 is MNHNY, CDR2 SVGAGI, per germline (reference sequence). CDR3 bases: TGTGCCAGCAGTTACGCACAGGGGGCTACTGAAGCTTTCTTT. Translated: CASSYAQGATEAFF.

The CDR3 nucleotides read TGTGCCAGCAGTGACCCAGGGGAAGTGAACACCTTC. This sequence encodes CASSDPGEVNTF. This chain links TRBV6-1 with TRBJ1-2, with TRBD1 as a possible D gene (6 bases). From germline, CDR1 is MNHNS and CDR2 SASEGT. The CDR3 spans 12 residues. The ends were cut back, 3 bases at V and 12 bases at J, with 14 bases in the middle.

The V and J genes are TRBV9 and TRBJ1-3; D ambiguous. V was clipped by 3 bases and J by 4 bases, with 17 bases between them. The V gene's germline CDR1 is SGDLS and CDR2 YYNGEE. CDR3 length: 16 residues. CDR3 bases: TGTGCCAGCAGCGCCACCCGGGCCGCGGGGGGAAACACCATATATTTT. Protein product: CASSATRAAGGNTIYF.

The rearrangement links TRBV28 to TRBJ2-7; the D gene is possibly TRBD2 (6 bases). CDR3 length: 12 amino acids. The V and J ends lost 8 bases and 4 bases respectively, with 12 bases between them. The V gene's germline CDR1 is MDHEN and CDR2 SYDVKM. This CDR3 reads CASGPGLYEQYF. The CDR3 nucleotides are TGTGCCAGCGGGCCAGGACTATACGAGCAGTACTTC.

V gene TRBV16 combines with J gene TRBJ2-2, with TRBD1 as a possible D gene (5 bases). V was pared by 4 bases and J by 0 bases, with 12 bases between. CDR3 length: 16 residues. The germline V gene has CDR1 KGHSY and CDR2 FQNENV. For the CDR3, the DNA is TGTGCCAGCAGCCGTGACAGCTCCTCGAACACCGGGGAGCTGTTTTTT. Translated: CASSRDSSSNTGELFF.

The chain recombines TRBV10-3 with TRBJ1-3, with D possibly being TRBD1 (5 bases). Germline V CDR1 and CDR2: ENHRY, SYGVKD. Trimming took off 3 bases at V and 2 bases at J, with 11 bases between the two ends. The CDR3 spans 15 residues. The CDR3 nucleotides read TGTGCCATCAGTGAAAACCAGGGTACTGGAAACACCATATATTTT. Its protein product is CAISENQGTGNTIYF.